The rows below give T cell receptor beta chains drawn from one sample of a study of T cell repertoires in ileal Crohn's disease. The method was immunoSEQ multiplex PCR; TCRdb's version includes in-frame clones alone and lacks a portion of them. The table records over 15,000 clones, roughly 90% of them present only once. The specimen was ileal tissue. These receptors originate from an adult with Crohn's disease. The CDR3 runs from the conserved cysteine through the conserved F or W. A D gene is named only where the DNA matches it firmly. For some rows the clone size is stated as once, few or many, or as a class when expanded; others skip it.

abundance	d_gene	v_gene	j_gene	CDR3nt	CDR3aa
NA	TRBD2	TRBV5-1	TRBJ2-7	TGCGCCAGCAGCTCGACTAGCGGGGAGATAGGAGAGCAGTACTTC	CASSSTSGEIGEQYF
NA	TRBD1	TRBV14	TRBJ1-4	TGTGCCAGCAGCCAAGATCTGCGACAGGGACTGTTTTTT	CASSQDLRQGLFF
NA	TRBD2	TRBV19	TRBJ2-5	TGTGCCAGTAGTCCCCCCCCTTGGACTAGCGGGGGGGAAGAGACCCAGTACTTC	CASSPPPWTSGGEETQYF
NA	NA	TRBV5-1	TRBJ2-4	TGCGCCAGCAGCTTGGAGGCTGGGGATTTCGAAAACATTCAGTACTTC	CASSLEAGDFENIQYF
once	TRBD1	TRBV19	TRBJ2-7	TGTGCCAGTAGTCAAGACAGGGTGGGCTACGAGCAGTACTTC	CASSQDRVGYEQYF
NA	NA	TRBV4-2	TRBJ2-3	TGTGCCAGCAGTGGCTCCCGCACAGATACGCAGTATTTT	CASSGSRTDTQYF
once	NA	TRBV19	TRBJ2-1	TGTGCCAGTAGACCGGACAGATATTACAATGAGCAGTTCTTC	CASRPDRYYNEQFF
NA	TRBD1	TRBV6-5	TRBJ1-2	TGTGCCAGCAGTCGTGACAGGGTCTCTGGCTACACCTTC	CASSRDRVSGYTF
NA	TRBD1	TRBV29-1	TRBJ1-2	TGCAGCGACGGACAGGGCGACTATGGCTACACCTTC	CSDGQGDYGYTF
NA	NA	TRBV7-9	TRBJ2-1	TGTGCCAGCAGCTTGACTCTCAGGGTACTGGAGGGCAATGAGCAGTTCTTC	CASSLTLRVLEGNEQFF
NA	NA	TRBV5-8	TRBJ2-1	TGTGCCAGCAGCTTTTCAGCTTACAATGAGCAGTTCTTC	CASSFSAYNEQFF
NA	TRBD1	TRBV15	TRBJ1-1	TGTGCCACCAGCAGAGATTTGGACAGGGAAGCTTTCTTT	CATSRDLDREAFF
NA	TRBD1	TRBV9	TRBJ2-1	TGTGCCAGCAGCGTAGCCACAGGGGGATATTTGAATGAGCAGTTCTTC	CASSVATGGYLNEQFF
once	TRBD1	TRBV5-8	TRBJ1-2	TGTGCCAGCAGCTTGGATCACAGGGGATACGACTATGGCTACACCTTC	CASSLDHRGYDYGYTF
NA	NA	TRBV5-1	TRBJ2-2	TGCGCCAGCAGCTTGGGACAGTTTAACACCGGGGAGCTGTTTTTT	CASSLGQFNTGELFF
NA	NA	TRBV6-1	TRBJ2-3	TGTGCCAGCAGTGAAATGGGAAATACGCAGTATTTT	CASSEMGNTQYF
NA	NA	TRBV13	TRBJ2-7	TGTGCCAGCAGCTCAGCAACTAGCCCCTACGAGCAGTACTTC	CASSSATSPYEQYF
NA	NA	TRBV19	TRBJ1-2	TGTGCCAGTAGTCCGACTAGGTTGGCCGGCTACACCTTC	CASSPTRLAGYTF
NA	NA	TRBV9	TRBJ2-5	TGTGCCAGCAGCGTAGCCCTCGAAGAGACCCAGTACTTC	CASSVALEETQYF
few	NA	TRBV7-2	TRBJ1-5	TGTGCCAGCAGCGCCTCGGGTGGCAATCAGCCCCAGCATTTT	CASSASGGNQPQHF
NA	TRBD2	TRBV9	TRBJ2-1	TGTGCCAGCAGCGTAGGGACTAGCGGGGGGGTTAATGAGCAGTTCTTC	CASSVGTSGGVNEQFF
NA	NA	TRBV5-1	TRBJ1-1	TGCGCCAGCAGCGCGAAGGGAGGTCACACTGAAGCTTTCTTT	CASSAKGGHTEAFF
NA	NA	TRBV28	TRBJ1-2	TGTGCCAGCAGACAGGCCCAAGCTAACTATGGCTACACCTTC	CASRQAQANYGYTF
NA	NA	TRBV7-6	TRBJ1-3	TGTGCCAGCAGCTTAGAAGTAGGAGGGGCGAACACCATATATTTT	CASSLEVGGANTIYF
NA	TRBD1	TRBV5-5	TRBJ1-2	TGTGCCAGCAGCGTAGACAGGGGGCCGATTTATGGCTACACCTTC	CASSVDRGPIYGYTF
NA	TRBD1	TRBV29-1	TRBJ1-2	TGCAGCGTGTCGACAGGGAGTCGCTACACCTTC	CSVSTGSRYTF
NA	NA	TRBV28	TRBJ2-7	TGTGCCAGCAGTAGGCCCCCGGGAGAGCAGTACTTC	CASSRPPGEQYF
NA	NA	TRBV18	TRBJ1-1	TGTGCCAGCTCCCCTCCACAGGGCTTCCCTGAAGCTTTCTTT	CASSPPQGFPEAFF
few	NA	TRBV5-4	TRBJ2-1	TGTGCCAGCAGCTTGTCCCAGGTCCATGAGCAGTTCTTC	CASSLSQVHEQFF
NA	TRBD1	TRBV5-1	TRBJ1-2	TGCGCCAGCAGGCCTGGGACAGGGGGCTATGGCTACACCTTC	CASRPGTGGYGYTF
once	TRBD1	TRBV19	TRBJ2-7	TGTGCCAGTAGTTCAACAGGGGGCGCGTACGAGCAGTACTTC	CASSSTGGAYEQYF
NA	NA	TRBV9	TRBJ1-1	TGTGCCAGCAGCTTGGCAGGGTTTGGGACTGAAGCTTTCTTT	CASSLAGFGTEAFF
NA	NA	TRBV6-6	TRBJ2-3	TGTGCCAGCAGTTACACGGGGGAGAGCACAGATACGCAGTATTTT	CASSYTGESTDTQYF
NA	NA	TRBV5-1	TRBJ2-1	TGCGCCAGCAGCTTCGGTGGCTCCTACAATGAGCAGTTCTTC	CASSFGGSYNEQFF
once	NA	TRBV7-9	TRBJ1-1	TGTGCCAGCAGCCGAGTGGGAACTGAAGCTTTCTTT	CASSRVGTEAFF
NA	NA	TRBV7-3	TRBJ1-2	TGTGCCAGCAGCCTTGGGGAAGGCTATGGCTACACCTTC	CASSLGEGYGYTF
once	NA	TRBV10-2	TRBJ2-5	TGCGCCAGCAGTGAGTCGAAGAGCGGGACCCAGTACTTC	CASSESKSGTQYF
NA	TRBD2	TRBV2	TRBJ2-3	TGTGCCAGCGGCACTAGCGGGGGGCCCATCGCAGATACGCAGTATTTT	CASGTSGGPIADTQYF
NA	NA	TRBV5-1	TRBJ2-1	TGCGCCAGCAGCCTCGGAGGGGGACCCTACAATGAGCAGTTCTTC	CASSLGGGPYNEQFF
NA	NA	TRBV6-5	TRBJ1-4	TGTGCCAGCAGTTACGGCAGAGGCGAAAAACTGTTTTTT	CASSYGRGEKLFF
NA	NA	TRBV19	TRBJ1-2	TGTGCCAGTAGTATGTCACCGGACAGAACCAACTATGGCTACACCTTC	CASSMSPDRTNYGYTF
NA	NA	TRBV7-2	TRBJ2-1	TGTGCCAGCAGCCCAGGGTCCCTCCGTGAGCAGTTCTTC	CASSPGSLREQFF
NA	NA	TRBV2	TRBJ1-5	TGTGCCAGCAGTGATGGGCAGAATCAGCCCCAGCATTTT	CASSDGQNQPQHF
once	NA	TRBV10-3	TRBJ2-6	TGTGCCATCAGCCCGCGGGACGAGGCCTCTGGGGCCAACGTCCTGACTTTC	CAISPRDEASGANVLTF
NA	TRBD1	TRBV10-2	TRBJ1-5	TGCGCCAGCAGTGAAGGACAGGGGGCTTGGCAGCCCCAGCATTTT	CASSEGQGAWQPQHF
NA	NA	TRBV10-3	TRBJ2-1	TGTGCCATCAGTGAGAGGACAGAGAATGAGCAGTTCTTC	CAISERTENEQFF
NA	NA	TRBV5-1	TRBJ1-1	TGCGCCAGCAGCTTTAGGTCAGAAAACACTGAAGCTTTCTTT	CASSFRSENTEAFF
NA	TRBD2	TRBV9	TRBJ2-7	TGTGCCAGCAGCGCAAGTCCGGCGGCGGGGGGGACCTACGAGCAGTACTTC	CASSASPAAGGTYEQYF
NA	NA	TRBV19	TRBJ1-5	TGTGCCAGTAACACACTTAGCAATCAGCCCCAGCATTTT	CASNTLSNQPQHF
NA	TRBD2	TRBV5-1	TRBJ2-2	TGCGCCAGCTTTACTCCTAGCGGGGTGAACACCGGGGAGCTGTTTTTT	CASFTPSGVNTGELFF
NA	TRBD1	TRBV5-4	TRBJ1-3	TGTGCCAGCTACCGCCAGGGGGCTGGAAACACCATATATTTT	CASYRQGAGNTIYF